This T cell receptor (beta chain) was captured by sequencing in a study of CD8 T cells in Susac syndrome. Study-wide results and limits: TCR sequencing and HLA analysis covered a relatively small number of individuals.

Concerning this clonotype: Its antigen is still unknown.

Random hexamers served to reverse transcribe roughly 0.45 to 1 ug RNA. TCRdb re-called the immunoSEQ multiplex PCR reads through MiXCR, storing one row per CDR3 protein. The table lists about 120,000 distinct CDR3 sequences, roughly 95% of them singletons. Germline V gene data show CDR1 as LGHNA and CDR2 as YNFKEQ. The length of the CDR3 is 15 residues. The junction had 4 bases not matched to a gene; V was cut back by 1 base and J by 6 bases. From blood CD8+ and CD4+ T cells, TCR beta sequences were generated. Patients with Susac syndrome met diagnostic criteria that were recently defined for definite or probable disease.

The sample was CD4+ T cells from PBMCs. The TCR originated in a human donor with Susac syndrome. This chain joins TRBV4-2 and TRBJ1-5, with TRBD1 matching 9 bases. The CDR3 protein is CASSQAGTGSQPQHF. The CDR3 DNA is TGTGCCAGCAGCCAAGCGGGGACAGGGAGTCAGCCCCAGCATTTT.